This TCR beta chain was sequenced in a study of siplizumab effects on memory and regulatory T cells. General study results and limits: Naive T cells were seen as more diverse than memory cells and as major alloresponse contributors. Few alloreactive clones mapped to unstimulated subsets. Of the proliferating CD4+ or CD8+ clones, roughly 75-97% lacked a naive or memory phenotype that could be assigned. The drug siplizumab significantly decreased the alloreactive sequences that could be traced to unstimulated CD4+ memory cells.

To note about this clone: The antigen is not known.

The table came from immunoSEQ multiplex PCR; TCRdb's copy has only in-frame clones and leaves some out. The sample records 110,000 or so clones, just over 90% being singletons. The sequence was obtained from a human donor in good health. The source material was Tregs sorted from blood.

The CDR3: CSARVLYGYTF. For the CDR3, the DNA is TGCAGTGCTCGGGTCCTCTATGGCTACACCTTC. The chain joins TRBV20-1 to TRBJ1-2; D call uncertain. This CDR3 is built from 11 residues. Germline CDR1 reads DFQATT; CDR2 reads SNEGSKA (reference sequence). V was trimmed by 5 bases and J by 4 bases, leaving 8 bases between them.